Shown below are 19 T cell receptor beta chains from a single sample sequenced in a study of T cell responses to AZD1222 COVID-19 vaccine. Method: immunoSEQ multiplex PCR; TCRdb's copy keeps in-frame clones and lacks some. Among 150,000 to 200,000 clones listed, roughly 94% were seen once. This sample comprised peripheral blood, obtained on day 0 of AZD1222 vaccination. All receptors derive from an adult in good health.

The V call is TRBV5-6, the J call TRBJ1-1; D unresolved. Germline CDR1 reads SGHDT; CDR2 reads YYEEEE. The CDR3 has 15 residues. V dropped 4 bases and J dropped 3 bases, with 16 bases sitting between them. In DNA form, the CDR3 reads TGTGCCAGCAGCGGGAGGGCCGGGCCTTACACTGAAGCTTTCTTT. Protein sequence: CASSGRAGPYTEAFF.

CDR3 sequence (DNA): TGTGCCAGCAGTTACGGAGGGGGCAGCGAAAAACTGTTTTTT. It translates to CASSYGGGSEKLFF. The V gene is TRBV6-5, the J gene TRBJ1-4; 7 bases are shared with TRBD1. V shed 2 bases and J 8 bases; nucleotides not matched to a gene: 5. CDR3 size: 14 residues. Germline V gene lookup returns CDR1 MNHEY and CDR2 SVGAGI.

V gene TRBV5-1 combines with J gene TRBJ1-4; D not resolved. Germline values: CDR1 SGHRS, CDR2 YFSETQ. CDR3 length: 14 residues. V was clipped by 0 bases and J by 3 bases, with 6 bases between them. As DNA, the CDR3 is TGCGCCAGCAGCTTGGGGCCAGCTAATGAAAAACTGTTTTTT. Its protein product is CASSLGPANEKLFF. Full variable domain (missing parts from reference TRBV5-1 and TRBJ1-4): KAGVTQTPRYLIKTRGQQVTLSCSPISGHRSVSWYQQTPGQGLQFLFEYFSETQRNKGNFPGRFSGRQFSNSRSEMNVSTLELGDSALYLCASSLGPANEKLFFGSGTQLSVL.

This clone showed up just once. CDR3 residues: CASSGPGTEAFF. CDR3 DNA sequence: TGCGCCAGCAGTGGGCCGGGCACTGAAGCTTTCTTT. The chain employs TRBV10-1 and TRBJ1-1; D not resolved. CDR3 length: 12 amino acids. V shed 4 bases and J shed 4 bases, with 7 bases lying between them. Germline V gives CDR1 WNHNN, CDR2 SYGVQD (reference sequence).

This clone showed up just a few times. This sequence joins TRBV7-6 and TRBJ1-3, with D unresolved. The germline V and J ends were trimmed by 5 bases and 0 bases, with 11 bases remaining between them. This CDR3 comprises 15 residues. In germline, CDR1 is SGHVS, CDR2 FNYEAQ. CDR3 loop: CASSLQVSSGNTIYF. CDR3 nucleotides: TGTGCCAGCAGCCTCCAGGTTTCCTCTGGAAACACCATATATTTT.

This clone was observed a single time. The chain recombines TRBV4-2 with TRBJ1-2; the match to TRBD1 covers 9 bases. The CDR3 length is 15 residues. V dropped 4 bases and J dropped 12; count of bases not matched to a gene: 15. The germline V gene encodes CDR1 LGHNA and CDR2 YNFKEQ. The CDR3 sequence: CASSLSGWDRASDTF. The CDR3, as DNA: TGTGCCAGCAGCCTGTCAGGCTGGGACAGGGCTTCAGACACCTTC.

This chain uses TRBV19 with TRBJ1-2; 8 bases are a match to TRBD1. The V and J ends lost 3 bases and 8 bases, in that order; junction bases with no gene match: 5. This CDR3 comprises 13 residues. The germline V gene encodes CDR1 LNHDA and CDR2 SQIVND (reference sequence). The CDR3 DNA follows: TGTGCCAGTAGTATCCAGGGGGCTGGGGGCTACACCTTC. Protein sequence: CASSIQGAGGYTF.

This clone was picked up one time. V usage is TRBV4-1 and J usage is TRBJ2-2; 9 bases match TRBD1. Germline loops: CDR1 MGHRA, CDR2 YSYEKL. The ends lost 0 bases at V and 5 bases at J; junction bases unmatched: 4. CDR3 length: 16 residues. CDR3 sequence reads: CASSQEGTGLTGELFF. The CDR3 DNA reads TGCGCCAGCAGCCAAGAAGGGACAGGGTTAACCGGGGAGCTGTTTTTT.

The CDR3 sequence: CASSLTVVNQPQHF. CDR3 bases: TGTGCCAGCAGCTTGACTGTTGTCAATCAGCCCCAGCATTTT. V gene TRBV7-8 combines with J gene TRBJ1-5; D unresolved. The germline CDR1 and CDR2 sequences are SGHVS and FQNEAQ. V lost 3 bases, J lost 3 bases, and 9 bases lay in between. This CDR3 spans 14 amino acids.

The chain employs TRBV28 and TRBJ1-5; TRBD1 might be the D (5 bases). The CDR3 sequence is 15 residues long. Germline CDR1 and CDR2: MDHEN and SYDVKM. The V and J ends lost 6 bases and 3 bases respectively, with 15 bases between them. CDR3 amino acids: CASRPPGADNQPQHF. In nucleotides, the CDR3 is TGTGCCAGCAGACCCCCTGGGGCTGACAATCAGCCCCAGCATTTT.

The chain joins TRBV5-1 to TRBJ2-3, with 7 bases matching TRBD2. Germline CDR1 is SGHRS and CDR2 is YFSETQ. Losses at the gene ends were 2 bases for V and 4 bases for J; bases not matched to a gene: 4. The CDR3 loop spans 14 amino acids. The DNA for the CDR3 is TGCGCCAGCAGCTTCGGGACTATGTCAGATACGCAGTATTTT. This sequence encodes CASSFGTMSDTQYF.

The chain uses TRBV9 and TRBJ1-1; unclear D gene. V lost 0 bases to trimming and J lost 1 base, with 10 bases between them. Per the germline V gene, CDR1 is SGDLS and CDR2 is YYNGEE. The CDR3 spans 15 residues. CDR3 protein: CASSVGPLGNTEAFF. The CDR3 coding sequence is TGTGCCAGCAGCGTAGGCCCTTTGGGGAACACTGAAGCTTTCTTT.

V is TRBV5-1 and J is TRBJ2-5; no reliable D call. V was cut by 8 bases and J by 1 base, with 12 bases left in between. CDR3 length: 13 amino acids. The germline gives CDR1 SGHRS, CDR2 YFSETQ. Here the CDR3 reads CASSLRTQETQYF. The CDR3 nucleotides are TGCGCCAGTTCTCTTAGGACCCAAGAGACCCAGTACTTC.

The rearrangement links TRBV2 to TRBJ2-7; D uncertain. Per the germline V gene, CDR1 is SNHLY and CDR2 is FYNNEI. The CDR3 loop spans 11 amino acids. Trimming cost V 6 bases and J 2 bases, with 5 bases left between them. The CDR3: CASSMAYEQYF. The CDR3 nucleotides are TGTGCCAGCAGCATGGCCTACGAGCAGTACTTC.

The rearrangement joins TRBV15 to TRBJ2-7; 7 positions agree with TRBD1. Germline CDR1 is LNHNV and CDR2 is YYDKDF (reference sequence). The length of the CDR3 is 15 residues. Germline trimming cut 0 bases from V and 4 bases from J; bases unmatched to any gene: 6. The CDR3 DNA reads as TGTGCCACCAGCAGAGATGGTGACAGGGCTTACGAGCAGTACTTC. This codes for CATSRDGDRAYEQYF.

This clone is a singleton in its sample. The chain joins TRBV12-3 or TRBV12-4 to TRBJ1-5, with D tentatively TRBD1 (6 bases). The CDR3 covers 13 residues. V lost 5 bases and J lost 7, with 12 bases in between. The CDR3 sequence: CASSNRVGQPQHF. DNA for the CDR3: TGTGCCAGCAGTAACAGGGTAGGCCAGCCCCAGCATTTT.

As regards this clone: The sample carries other DNA sequences with the same CDR3. The rearrangement links TRBV28 to TRBJ2-7; D remains ambiguous. Germline CDR1 and CDR2: MDHEN and SYDVKM. There are 11 residues in the CDR3. V lost 2 bases to trimming and J lost 6 bases, with 5 bases between them. For the CDR3, the DNA is TGTGCCAGCAGTTTAGGTCGCGAGCAGTACTTC. Its protein product is CASSLGREQYF.

In this sample, this clone turned up once. The rearrangement uses TRBV28 and TRBJ1-2; tentatively, D is TRBD1 (6 bases). Trimming removed 7 bases at V and 3 bases at J, with 15 bases between. Per germline, CDR1 MDHEN and CDR2 SYDVKM. The length of the CDR3 is 14 residues. The CDR3 nucleotides are TGTGCCAGCAATACACCGGGACATGACTATGGCTACACCTTC. Amino acid sequence: CASNTPGHDYGYTF.

The chain uses TRBV27 and TRBJ2-3; D is unresolved. The germline V gene encodes CDR1 MNHEY and CDR2 SMNVEV (reference sequence). V lost 8 bases and J 0 bases, leaving 9 bases between the germline ends. The CDR3 is made up of 13 amino acids. DNA of the CDR3: TGTGCCAGCCGAAGACCTAGCACAGATACGCAGTATTTT. Its protein product is CASRRPSTDTQYF.